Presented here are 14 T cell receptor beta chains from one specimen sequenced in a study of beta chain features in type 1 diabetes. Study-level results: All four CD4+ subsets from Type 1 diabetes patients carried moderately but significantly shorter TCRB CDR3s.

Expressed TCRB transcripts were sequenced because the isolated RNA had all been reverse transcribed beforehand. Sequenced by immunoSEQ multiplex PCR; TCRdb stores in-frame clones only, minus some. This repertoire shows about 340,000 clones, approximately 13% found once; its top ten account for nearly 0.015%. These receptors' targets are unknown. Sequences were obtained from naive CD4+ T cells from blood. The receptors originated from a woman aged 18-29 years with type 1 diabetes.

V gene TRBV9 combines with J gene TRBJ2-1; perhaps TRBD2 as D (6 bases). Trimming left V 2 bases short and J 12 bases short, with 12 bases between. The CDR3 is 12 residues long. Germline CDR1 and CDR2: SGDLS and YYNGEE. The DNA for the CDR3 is TGTGCCAGCAGCGTCGGGGACTGGCGGCAGTTCTTC. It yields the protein CASSVGDWRQFF.

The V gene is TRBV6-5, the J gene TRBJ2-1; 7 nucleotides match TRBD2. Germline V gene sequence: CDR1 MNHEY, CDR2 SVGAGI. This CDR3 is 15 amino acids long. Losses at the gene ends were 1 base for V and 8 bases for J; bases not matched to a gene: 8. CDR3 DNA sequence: TGTGCCAGCAGTTACTGGGGCGGGAGAAATGATGAGCAGTTCTTC. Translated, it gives CASSYWGGRNDEQFF.

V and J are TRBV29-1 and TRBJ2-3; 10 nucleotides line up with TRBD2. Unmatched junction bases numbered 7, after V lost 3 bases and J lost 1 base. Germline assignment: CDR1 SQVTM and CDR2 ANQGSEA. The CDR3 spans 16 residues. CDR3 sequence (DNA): TGCAGCGTTGATCCGTGGGGGACTAGCGGCACAGATACGCAGTATTTT. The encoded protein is CSVDPWGTSGTDTQYF.

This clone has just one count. CDR3 in DNA: TGTGCCAGCAGCGTCTCGACAGGGGGGGCCACCGGGGAGCTGTTTTTT. Its translation: CASSVSTGGATGELFF. The chain links TRBV9 to TRBJ2-2; 9 bases are a match to TRBD1. CDR1 and CDR2 from the germline V gene are SGDLS and YYNGEE. Trimming at V came to 2 bases and at J to 4 bases, leaving 6 bases not matched to a gene. The CDR3 has 16 residues.

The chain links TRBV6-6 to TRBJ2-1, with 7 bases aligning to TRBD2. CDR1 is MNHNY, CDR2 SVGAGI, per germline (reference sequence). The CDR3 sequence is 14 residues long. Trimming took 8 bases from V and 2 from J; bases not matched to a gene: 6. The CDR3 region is CASRGRATYNEQFF. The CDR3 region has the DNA TGTGCCAGCCGCGGGAGAGCTACCTACAATGAGCAGTTCTTC.

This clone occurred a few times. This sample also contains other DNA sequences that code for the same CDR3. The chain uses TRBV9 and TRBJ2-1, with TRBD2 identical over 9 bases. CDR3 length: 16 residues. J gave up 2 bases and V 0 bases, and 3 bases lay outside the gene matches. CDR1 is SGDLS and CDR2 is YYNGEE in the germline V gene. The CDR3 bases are TGTGCCAGCAGCGTAGGTGCTAGCGGGACCTACAATGAGCAGTTCTTC. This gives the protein CASSVGASGTYNEQFF. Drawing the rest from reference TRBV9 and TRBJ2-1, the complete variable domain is DSGVTQTPKHLITATGQRVTLRCSPRSGDLSVYWYQQSLDQGLQFLIQYYNGEERAKGNILERFSAQQFPDLHSELNLSSLELGDSALYFCASSVGASGTYNEQFFGPGTRLTVL.

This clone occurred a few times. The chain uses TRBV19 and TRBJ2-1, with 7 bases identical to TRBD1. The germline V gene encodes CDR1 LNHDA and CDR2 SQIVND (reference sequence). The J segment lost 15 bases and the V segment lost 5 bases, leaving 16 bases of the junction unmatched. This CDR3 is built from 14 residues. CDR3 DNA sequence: TGTGCCAGTAGTCCATCCCCGACAGGGAGAGGCATGTTCTTC. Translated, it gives CASSPSPTGRGMFF.

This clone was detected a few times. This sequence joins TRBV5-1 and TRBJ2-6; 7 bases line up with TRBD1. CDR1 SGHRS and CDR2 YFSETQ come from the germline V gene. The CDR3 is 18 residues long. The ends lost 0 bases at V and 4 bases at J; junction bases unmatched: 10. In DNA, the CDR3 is TGCGCCAGCAGCTTGGACCCTCGGACAGGTACAGGGGCCAACGTCCTGACTTTC. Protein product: CASSLDPRTGTGANVLTF.

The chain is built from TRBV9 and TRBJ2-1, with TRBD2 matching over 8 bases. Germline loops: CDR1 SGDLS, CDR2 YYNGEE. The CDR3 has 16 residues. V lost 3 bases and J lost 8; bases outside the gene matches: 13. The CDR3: CASSASGRGAGDEQFF. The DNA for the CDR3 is TGTGCCAGCAGCGCTAGCGGGCGAGGCGCGGGGGATGAGCAGTTCTTC. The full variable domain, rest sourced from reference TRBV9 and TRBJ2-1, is DSGVTQTPKHLITATGQRVTLRCSPRSGDLSVYWYQQSLDQGLQFLIQYYNGEERAKGNILERFSAQQFPDLHSELNLSSLELGDSALYFCASSASGRGAGDEQFFGPGTRLTVL.

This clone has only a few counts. The CDR3 DNA reads as TGCGCCAGCAGCTTGGTGTTCGTCAATGAGCAGTTCTTC. It encodes CASSLVFVNEQFF. The J gene is TRBJ2-1, the V gene TRBV5-1; D remains unclear. The germline V and J ends were trimmed by 0 bases and 6 bases, with 7 bases remaining between them. The CDR3 length is 13 residues. Germline V gene lookup returns CDR1 SGHRS and CDR2 YFSETQ.

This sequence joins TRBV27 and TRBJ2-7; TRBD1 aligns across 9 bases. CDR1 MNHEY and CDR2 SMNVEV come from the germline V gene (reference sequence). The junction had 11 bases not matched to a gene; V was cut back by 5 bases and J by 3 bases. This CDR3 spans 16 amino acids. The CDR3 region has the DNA TGTGCCAGCAGTGGACTTCCCGGGACAGGGAGCTACGAGCAGTACTTC. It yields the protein CASSGLPGTGSYEQYF.

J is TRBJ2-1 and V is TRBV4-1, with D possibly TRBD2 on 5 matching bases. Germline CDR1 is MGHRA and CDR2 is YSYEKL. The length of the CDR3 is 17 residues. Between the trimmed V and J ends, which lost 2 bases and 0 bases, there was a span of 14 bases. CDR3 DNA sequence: TGCGCCAGCAGCCAAAACCCAACCGGGGTCTCCTACAATGAGCAGTTCTTC. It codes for CASSQNPTGVSYNEQFF.

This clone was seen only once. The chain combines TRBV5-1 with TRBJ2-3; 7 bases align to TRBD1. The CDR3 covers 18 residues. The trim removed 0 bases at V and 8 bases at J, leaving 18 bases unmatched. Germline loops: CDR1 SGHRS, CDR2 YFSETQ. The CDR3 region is CASSLVQDRWTRKGTQYF. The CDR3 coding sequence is TGCGCCAGCAGCTTGGTGCAGGACAGGTGGACCAGAAAGGGTACGCAGTATTTT. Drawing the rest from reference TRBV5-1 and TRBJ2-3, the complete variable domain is KAGVTQTPRYLIKTRGQQVTLSCSPISGHRSVSWYQQTPGQGLQFLFEYFSETQRNKGNFPGRFSGRQFSNSRSEMNVSTLELGDSALYLCASSLVQDRWTRKGTQYFGPGTRLTVL.

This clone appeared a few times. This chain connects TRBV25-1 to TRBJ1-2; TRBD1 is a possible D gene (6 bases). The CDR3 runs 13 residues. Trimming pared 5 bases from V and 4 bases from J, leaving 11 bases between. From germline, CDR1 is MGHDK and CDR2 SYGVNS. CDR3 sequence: CASSSDSFYGYTF. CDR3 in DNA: TGTGCCAGCAGTTCGGACAGCTTCTATGGCTACACCTTC.